This is a list of T cell receptor beta chains from one sample in a study of cytomegalovirus exposure and HLA in healthy donors. The method was immunoSEQ multiplex PCR; TCRdb's version includes in-frame clones alone and lacks a portion of them. Of some 150,000 clones in the sample, around 80% are singletons; the top ten hold 0.65% to 0.85%. Sequenced input: PBMCs. The receptor set was obtained from a female donor in good health and CMV-seronegative. Each CDR3 is given with its conserved first and last residue.

v_gene	j_gene	CDR3aa
TRBV6-6	TRBJ2-2	CASSYSGMGYTGELFF
TRBV28	TRBJ2-7	CASVGTQEQYF
TRBV14	TRBJ2-5	CASSPVAGGRETQYF
TRBV9	.	CASSVDSVSSYEQYF
TRBV5-4	TRBJ1-1	CASSLGAGVMNTEAFF
TRBV19	TRBJ1-4	CASSIVPMQGSAQEKLFF
TRBV4-2	TRBJ2-7	CASSQPSGGAPNEQYF
TRBV5-4	TRBJ2-7	CASSPRRGTTYEQYF
TRBV6-5	TRBJ1-5	CASSFQYNQPQHF
TRBV2	TRBJ2-1	CASSAFAGGASEQFF
TRBV5-6	TRBJ1-6	CASSLAGGAHNSPLHF
TRBV19	TRBJ2-2	CASSIAQRVYTGELFF
TRBV6-5	TRBJ2-5	CASSQTRRETQYF
TRBV28	TRBJ1-5	CASSPQDSNQPQHF
TRBV2	TRBJ1-5	CASSAGISIGPQHF
TRBV7-2	TRBJ2-3	CASSHQGGTDTQYF
TRBV2	TRBJ2-3	CASRSSPRDTQYF
TRBV5-1	TRBJ2-1	CASSYLAEQFF
TRBV2	TRBJ2-4	CASSGQGGDIQYF
TRBV7-9	TRBJ1-2	CASSSLQGANYGYTF
TRBV5-1	TRBJ2-1	CASSLDSQRAEQFF
TRBV9	TRBJ2-3	CASSVEAGRDTQYF
TRBV27	TRBJ2-3	CASSLEGPPTDTQYF
TRBV7-2	TRBJ2-3	CASSFGGGTDTQYF
TRBV7-9	TRBJ2-3	CASSFFLATQYF
TRBV27	TRBJ2-7	CASSFASGYEQYF
TRBV7-2	TRBJ2-1	CASSLASSSYNEQFF
TRBV9	TRBJ2-3	CASSGGGSSGRTQYF
TRBV4-2	TRBJ2-1	CASSPDPRGFGINEQFF
TRBV19	TRBJ2-6	CASTHSGANVLTF
TRBV5-8	TRBJ2-3	CASSLAGTDTQYF
TRBV9	TRBJ2-2	CASSVADRGRTGELFF
TRBV5-6	TRBJ1-1	CASSPSRDSTEAFF
TRBV6-6	TRBJ1-1	CASSFWEQDTEAFF
TRBV7-8	TRBJ2-3	CASSLSLGSSTDTQYF
TRBV7-2	TRBJ1-1	CATRGGQGGGRTEAFF
TRBV15	TRBJ2-5	CATSRDGGRQETQYF